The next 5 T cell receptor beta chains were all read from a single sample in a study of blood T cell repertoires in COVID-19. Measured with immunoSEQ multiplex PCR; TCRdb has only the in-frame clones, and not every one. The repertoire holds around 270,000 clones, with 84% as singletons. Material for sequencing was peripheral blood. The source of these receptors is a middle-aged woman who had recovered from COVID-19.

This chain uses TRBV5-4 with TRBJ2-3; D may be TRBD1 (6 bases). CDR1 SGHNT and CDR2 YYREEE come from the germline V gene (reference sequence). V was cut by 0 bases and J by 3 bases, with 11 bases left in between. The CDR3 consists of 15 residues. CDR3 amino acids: CASSLGKTGTDTQYF. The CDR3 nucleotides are TGTGCCAGCAGCTTGGGTAAAACAGGGACAGATACGCAGTATTTT.

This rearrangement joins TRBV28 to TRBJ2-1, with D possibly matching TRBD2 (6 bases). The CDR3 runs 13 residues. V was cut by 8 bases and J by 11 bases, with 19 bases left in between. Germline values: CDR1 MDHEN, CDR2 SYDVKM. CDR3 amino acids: CASGSRGVVQQFF. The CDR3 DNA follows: TGTGCCAGCGGTTCGCGGGGCGTAGTCCAGCAGTTCTTC.

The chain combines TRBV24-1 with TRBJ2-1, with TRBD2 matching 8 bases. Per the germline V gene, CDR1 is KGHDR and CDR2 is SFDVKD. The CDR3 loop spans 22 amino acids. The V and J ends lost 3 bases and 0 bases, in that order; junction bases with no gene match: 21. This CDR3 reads CATSDPSLGAGGTKSSYNEQFF. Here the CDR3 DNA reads TGTGCCACCAGTGATCCCTCTCTTGGGGCGGGGGGAACCAAGAGCTCCTACAATGAGCAGTTCTTC.

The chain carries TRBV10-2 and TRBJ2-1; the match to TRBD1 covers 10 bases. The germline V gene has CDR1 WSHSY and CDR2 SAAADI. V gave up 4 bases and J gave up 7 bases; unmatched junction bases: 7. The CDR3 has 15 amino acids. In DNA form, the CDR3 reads TGCGCCAGCAGTGCCGGGACAGGGGCTTTTAATGAGCAGTTCTTC. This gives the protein CASSAGTGAFNEQFF.

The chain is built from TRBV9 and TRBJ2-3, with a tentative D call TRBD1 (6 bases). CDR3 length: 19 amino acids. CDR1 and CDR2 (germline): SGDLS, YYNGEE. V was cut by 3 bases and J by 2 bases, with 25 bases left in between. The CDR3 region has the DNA TGTGCCAGCAGCGGAAAGAACGGAGAATGGCAGGGGCTCACAGATACGCAGTATTTT. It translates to CASSGKNGEWQGLTDTQYF.